The source of this TCR beta chain is a study of blood T cell repertoires in COVID-19. The CDR3 sequence is 13 residues long. In germline, CDR1 is LGHDT, CDR2 YNNKEL (reference sequence). The germline V and J ends were trimmed by 5 bases and 6 bases, with 11 bases remaining between them. In the original processing: Scientists estimated how many nucleated cells there were by amplifying reference gene primers. Measured with immunoSEQ multiplex PCR; TCRdb has only the in-frame clones, and not every one. V and J calls and clone size are as listed in that table; D and trimming were resolved from the DNA. The sample has about 300,000 clones; roughly 84% are singletons.

The chain has TRBV3-1 (or the pseudogene TRBV3-2) and TRBJ2-1, with D possibly matching TRBD2 (6 bases). The sequencing input was peripheral blood. This TCR derives from a human donor with COVID-19, enrolled during active disease. The donor label of this sample is uncertain. The CDR3 here is CASSFRRGNEQFF. For the CDR3, the DNA is TGTGCCAGCAGCTTCAGGCGGGGCAATGAGCAGTTCTTC.